What follows are 7 T cell receptor beta chains derived from one specimen sequenced in a study of T cells in Graves' hyperthyroidism and ophthalmopathy. RNA transcripts were the template for amplifying TCR beta CDR3 regions. A first-round RT-PCR of the TCR CDR3 used the HTBI primer set. TCRdb redid the calling of the multiplex PCR reads with MiXCR, one entry per CDR3 protein. The data hold approximately 400,000 distinct CDR3 sequences, with less than 20% observed a single time. Sequencing used blood. The receptors derive from a young man with Graves' ophthalmopathy.

The J gene is TRBJ2-1, the V gene TRBV11-1; D remains ambiguous. In germline, CDR1 is SGHAT, CDR2 FQDESV (reference sequence). This CDR3 is built from 11 residues. V lost 5 bases and J lost 8, with 7 bases in between. In DNA form, the CDR3 reads TGTGCCAGCAGCGCGAAATATGAGCAGTTCTTC. Amino acids: CASSAKYEQFF.

This clonotype was detected many times. The chain uses TRBV24-1 and TRBJ1-5; D ambiguous. V was trimmed by 3 bases and J by 4 bases, leaving 3 bases between them. The CDR3 has 12 residues. CDR1 is KGHDR and CDR2 is SFDVKD in the germline V gene. The CDR3 sequence: CATSDDNQPQHF. As DNA, the CDR3 is TGTGCCACCAGTGATGATAATCAGCCCCAGCATTTT.

This clonotype has a count of ten or more. CDR3 amino acids: CASSQEGQPQFF. The CDR3 region has the DNA TGTGCCAGCAGCCAAGAAGGACAGCCCCAGTTCTTC. This chain joins TRBV3-1 and TRBJ2-1; tentatively, D is TRBD1 (6 bases). Germline lookup yields CDR1 LGHDT and CDR2 YNNKEL (reference sequence). V was cut by 0 bases and J by 13 bases, with 10 bases left in between. This CDR3 contains 12 residues.

The genes are TRBV7-9 and TRBJ2-2; D possibly matches TRBD1 or TRBD2 (5 bases each). The CDR3 spans 17 residues. Between the trimmed V and J ends, which lost 1 base and 2 bases, there was a span of 14 bases. Germline values: CDR1 SEHNR, CDR2 FQNEAQ (reference sequence). CDR3 in DNA: TGTGCCAGCAGCTTAGGGGCGTGGGGGATAAACACCGGGGAGCTGTTTTTT. Protein product: CASSLGAWGINTGELFF.

This clonotype was counted between two and nine times. The chain links TRBV7-9 to TRBJ2-4; 9 bases align to TRBD1. The CDR3 length is 19 residues. CDR1 is SEHNR, CDR2 FQNEAQ, per germline (reference sequence). The junction had 11 bases not matched to a gene; V was cut back by 2 bases and J by 0 bases. In DNA form, the CDR3 reads TGTGCCAGCAGCTTAATGTGGACAGGGGACGTCCTAGCCAAAAACATTCAGTACTTC. It translates to CASSLMWTGDVLAKNIQYF.

This sequence joins TRBV20-1 and TRBJ2-1; 11 bases align to TRBD2. The germline V gene encodes CDR1 DFQATT and CDR2 SNEGSKA (reference sequence). The CDR3 covers 15 residues. The trim removed 2 bases at V and 7 bases at J, leaving 7 bases unmatched. Here the CDR3 DNA reads TGCAGTGCTAGACATAGCGGGGGGGGGGGGAATGAGCAGTTCTTC. It is translated as CSARHSGGGGNEQFF.

The table lists this clonotype with many counts. The chain has TRBV5-5 and TRBJ2-1; TRBD2 agrees at 7 bases. V lost 0 bases and J lost 7; bases outside the gene matches: 10. Per the germline V gene, CDR1 is SGHKS and CDR2 is YYEKEE (reference sequence). The CDR3 contains 16 residues. CDR3 residues: CASSLEFQRGWNEQFF. The DNA of the CDR3 is TGTGCCAGCAGCTTGGAATTCCAGCGGGGTTGGAATGAGCAGTTCTTC.